What follows are 30 T cell receptor beta chains derived from one specimen sequenced in a study of shared clonotypes between healthy human individuals (dated by TCRdb to about 2020). The library relied on the immunoSEQ multiplex PCR assay. The source is immuneACCESS, and TCRdb retained only in-frame sequences with V and J called. Part of the clones is not carried over; for the studies checked, unresolved V genes explain less than half of this, and the remainder is unexplained. The table for this sample lists fewer than 600,000 clones; approximately 71% of them were counted only once. The biggest ten clones account for 12% of the sample. Sequencing was performed on PBMCs. The receptors derive from a woman in her thirties or forties in good health. Some clones in this sample may be carry-over from other donors' samples.

The chain employs TRBV15 and TRBJ1-3, with TRBD1 as a possible D gene (6 bases). V dropped 4 bases and J dropped 0 bases, with 10 bases sitting between them. Germline-derived CDR1 and CDR2 are LNHNV and YYDKDF (reference sequence). This CDR3 contains 15 residues. The CDR3 DNA sequence: TGTGCCACCAGCACCCAACAGGGCTCTGGAAACACCATATATTTT. Translating gives CATSTQQGSGNTIYF. Complete variable domain (other parts from reference TRBV15 and TRBJ1-3): DAMVIQNPRYQVTQFGKPVTLSCSQTLNHNVMYWYQQKSSQAPKLLFHYYDKDFNNEADTPDNFQSRRPNTSFCFLDIRSPGLGDTAMYLCATSTQQGSGNTIYFGEGSWLTVV.

Worth noting for this clone: A far more abundant clone sits one base away, making this likely a read error. The rearrangement links TRBV5-1 to TRBJ1-3; 8 bases map to TRBD1. V dropped 10 bases and J dropped 2; count of bases not matched to a gene: 8. Germline loops: CDR1 SGHRS, CDR2 YFSETQ. CDR3 length equals 14 residues. CDR3 amino acids: CASTQGAPGNTIYF. The CDR3 bases are TGCGCCTCGACCCAGGGGGCACCTGGAAACACCATATATTTT.

This clone was seen ten or more times. This chain joins TRBV5-6 and TRBJ2-2, with D uncertain. CDR3 length: 16 residues. V was trimmed by 0 bases and J by 1 base, leaving 10 bases between them. CDR1 SGHDT and CDR2 YYEEEE come from the germline V gene. For the CDR3, the DNA is TGTGCCAGCAGCTTGGGTCCGAAAATGAACACCGGGGAGCTGTTTTTT. Translation: CASSLGPKMNTGELFF.

V is TRBV18 and J is TRBJ2-2, with 9 bases aligning to TRBD1. Germline CDR1 is KGHSH and CDR2 is LQKENI. Trimming removed 1 base from V and 4 bases from J; junction bases left unmatched: 1. The length of the CDR3 is 15 residues. This CDR3 is CASSPRDRATGELFF. The DNA for the CDR3 is TGTGCCAGCTCACCACGGGACAGGGCCACCGGGGAGCTGTTTTTT.

The genes are TRBV29-1 and TRBJ2-1; 10 bases are a match to TRBD1. This CDR3 comprises 14 residues. V trimming: 4 bases; J trimming: 6 bases; junction bases outside the gene matches: 6. Germline CDR1 reads SQVTM; CDR2 reads ANQGSEA. CDR3 nucleotides: TGCAGCGTTGGACCGGGACAGGGGACCAATGAGCAGTTCTTC. Its protein is CSVGPGQGTNEQFF.

This clone was counted only a few times. The rearrangement links TRBV15 to TRBJ2-7; possible D gene TRBD2, 5 bases. In germline, CDR1 is LNHNV, CDR2 YYDKDF (reference sequence). The CDR3 runs to 13 residues. Trimming stripped 1 base from V and 5 bases from J, with 9 bases between. The CDR3 DNA is TGTGCCACCAGCAGAGCCGGGATACACGAGCAGTACTTC. Protein: CATSRAGIHEQYF.

The table lists this clone with many counts. The same CDR3 arises from other DNA sequences in this sample as well. V gene TRBV19 combines with J gene TRBJ2-7, with 7 nucleotides matching TRBD2. Germline V gene lookup returns CDR1 LNHDA and CDR2 SQIVND (reference sequence). CDR3 length: 15 residues. V shed 3 bases, J shed 2 bases, and the junction held 7 bases outside the gene matches. The chain's CDR3 is CASSIGSGGPYEQYF. CDR3 nucleotides: TGTGCCAGTAGTATTGGGTCGGGAGGCCCCTACGAGCAGTACTTC.

CDR3 nucleotide sequence: TGTGCCAGCAGCAAGGGGACAGGGGGCGCAATCACTGAAGCTTTCTTT. It specifies CASSKGTGGAITEAFF. The V call is TRBV11-2, the J call TRBJ1-1; TRBD1 aligns across 12 bases. Germline V lookup: CDR1 SGHAT, CDR2 FQNNGV. Losses at the gene ends were 5 bases for V and 4 bases for J; bases not matched to a gene: 8. This CDR3 contains 16 residues.

J is TRBJ1-1 and V is TRBV23-1, with D unresolved. TRBV23-1 is labeled an ORF, and its function is uncertain. CDR3 length: 15 amino acids. V shed 1 base and J shed 2 bases, with 11 bases lying between them. The CDR3 DNA reads TGCGCCAGCAGTCAATTGCCCCGACCAAACACTGAAGCTTTCTTT. Translating gives CASSQLPRPNTEAFF.

This clone was seen ten or more times. Different DNA sequences within this sample yield the same CDR3. V gene TRBV6-5 combines with J gene TRBJ1-1; no reliable D call. V was trimmed by 8 bases and J by 3 bases, leaving 10 bases between them. This CDR3 comprises 12 residues. Germline loops: CDR1 MNHEY, CDR2 SVGAGI. This CDR3 is CASGYGYTEAFF. DNA of the CDR3: TGTGCCAGCGGCTATGGATACACTGAAGCTTTCTTT.

This rearrangement joins TRBV2 to TRBJ1-1, with a possible D match to TRBD1 (6 bases). CDR1 SNHLY and CDR2 FYNNEI come from the germline V gene. The CDR3 sequence is 14 residues long. V dropped 6 bases and J dropped 4 bases, with 15 bases sitting between them. CDR3 region: CASSLQGLRTEAFF. In DNA, the CDR3 is TGTGCCAGCAGCCTTCAGGGGTTGCGCACTGAAGCTTTCTTT.

The chain joins TRBV27 to TRBJ2-7, with 7 positions matching TRBD1. CDR1 is MNHEY, CDR2 SMNVEV, per germline (reference sequence). The CDR3 extends over 15 amino acids. V was clipped by 7 bases and J by 0 bases; unmatched bases: 9. The CDR3 is CASNPSGTVSYEQYF. DNA for the CDR3: TGTGCCAGCAACCCGTCCGGGACAGTCTCCTACGAGCAGTACTTC.

The chain links TRBV7-8 to TRBJ2-7; D call uncertain. The CDR3 runs 16 residues. Per germline, CDR1 SGHVS and CDR2 FQNEAQ. Trimming removed 1 base from V and 6 bases from J, with 19 bases in between. The CDR3 DNA sequence: TGTGCCAGCAGCTTAGTCGGGTCGGAAAATCGCCTCGAGCAGTACTTC. It specifies CASSLVGSENRLEQYF.

This sequence joins TRBV27 and TRBJ1-2, with TRBD1 matching 9 bases. The CDR3 consists of 14 residues. V lost 5 bases to trimming and J lost 2 bases; unmatched junction nucleotides: 3. The V gene's germline CDR1 is MNHEY and CDR2 SMNVEV (reference sequence). CDR3: CASSQGTGNYGYTF. The CDR3 nucleotides read TGTGCCAGCAGTCAAGGGACAGGGAACTATGGCTACACCTTC.

The CDR3 loop reads CATSRDEGRGQFF. DNA for the CDR3: TGTGCCACCAGCAGAGATGAGGGGCGCGGGCAGTTCTTC. The rearrangement joins TRBV15 to TRBJ2-1; D assignment may be TRBD1 or TRBD2 (5 bases each). The ends were cut back, 0 bases at V and 12 bases at J, with 12 bases in the middle. This CDR3 is built from 13 residues. Germline V gene sequence: CDR1 LNHNV, CDR2 YYDKDF (reference sequence).

The gene calls are TRBV7-2 and TRBJ2-5; D unclear. Looked up from germline, CDR1 is SGHTA and CDR2 is FQGNSA. The CDR3 is 13 amino acids. The V and J ends lost 0 bases and 4 bases respectively, with 6 bases between them. The CDR3 DNA is TGTGCCAGCAGCTTAGCCTTGACAGAGACCCAGTACTTC. Its translation is CASSLALTETQYF.

The V and J genes are TRBV28 and TRBJ2-7, with TRBD2 matching over 14 bases. Germline lookup yields CDR1 MDHEN and CDR2 SYDVKM. This CDR3 contains 15 residues. The J segment lost 2 bases and the V segment lost 7 bases, leaving 4 bases of the junction unmatched. Here the CDR3 reads CASNPGLAGAYEQYF. The CDR3 nucleotides read TGTGCCAGCAATCCGGGACTAGCGGGAGCCTACGAGCAGTACTTC. Together with reference TRBV28 and TRBJ2-7, the CDR3 gives the full variable domain: DVKVTQSSRYLVKRTGEKVFLECVQDMDHENMFWYRQDPGLGLRLIYFSYDVKMKEKGDIPEGYSVSREKKERFSLILESASTNQTSMYLCASNPGLAGAYEQYFGPGTRLTVT.

Details on this clone: The sample carries other DNA sequences with the same CDR3. The rearrangement uses TRBV5-6 and TRBJ2-7; the D is unclear. V lost 0 bases and J 6 bases, leaving 7 bases between the germline ends. Germline V gene data show CDR1 as SGHDT and CDR2 as YYEEEE. The CDR3 has 12 residues. The CDR3 sequence: CASSLVGSEQYF. CDR3 nucleotide sequence: TGTGCCAGCAGCTTGGTCGGCTCCGAGCAGTACTTC.

V usage is TRBV5-1 and J usage is TRBJ1-1, with D unresolved. This CDR3 spans 14 amino acids. V lost 5 bases and J lost 0, with 11 bases in between. Germline lookup yields CDR1 SGHRS and CDR2 YFSETQ. The chain's CDR3 is CASRDGHLNTEAFF. CDR3 nucleotide sequence: TGCGCCAGCAGGGACGGGCACCTGAACACTGAAGCTTTCTTT.

Worth noting for this clone: Here the CDR3 omits its conserved ending phenylalanine or tryptophan, so a read error is the likely source. The genes are TRBV9 and TRBJ1-1, with D uncertain. The CDR3 loop spans 15 amino acids. Germline V gives CDR1 SGDLS, CDR2 YYNGEE. Trimming shortened V by 2 bases and J by 1 base, and 12 bases separated the two germline ends. CDR3 bases: TGTGCCAGCAGCGTCTACACCGGGAGGAACACTGAAGCTTTCCTT. Protein sequence: CASSVYTGRNTEAFL.

CDR3 DNA sequence: TGTGCCAGCTTTCCCTTAGGTAGGGGTAACTATGGCTACACCTTC. Its translation: CASFPLGRGNYGYTF. The V call is TRBV28, the J call TRBJ1-2, with D perhaps TRBD1 (5 bases). V was trimmed by 8 bases and J by 1 base, leaving 17 bases between them. Germline values: CDR1 MDHEN, CDR2 SYDVKM. The CDR3 extends over 15 amino acids.

Regarding this clone: This may stem from a read error, because a much larger clone lies one nucleotide away. The V and J genes are TRBV29-1 and TRBJ1-1; D gene ambiguous. The V end was cut by 7 bases, the J end by 0 bases, with 18 bases between. The CDR3 contains 15 residues. Germline V gene data show CDR1 as SQVTM and CDR2 as ANQGSEA. The chain's CDR3 is CSAVAGWGMNTEAFF. CDR3 nucleotides: TGCAGCGCTGTGGCGGGTTGGGGAATGAACACTGAAGCTTTCTTT.

The chain couples TRBV2 to TRBJ2-7; maybe TRBD1 (6 bases). Germline CDR1 SNHLY, CDR2 FYNNEI. The CDR3 is 13 residues long. Trimming removed 3 bases from V and 7 bases from J, with 13 bases in between. The CDR3 coding sequence is TGTGCCAGCAGTGAGAGTAAAGGGGGTGAGCAGTACTTC. Translated, it gives CASSESKGGEQYF. The whole variable domain, filled in from reference TRBV2 and TRBJ2-7, reads EPEVTQTPSHQVTQMGQEVILRCVPISNHLYFYWYRQILGQKVEFLVSFYNNEISEKSEIFDDQFSVERPDGSNFTLKIRSTKLEDSAMYFCASSESKGGEQYFGPGTRLTVT.

The rearrangement links TRBV30 to TRBJ1-1; the D gene is possibly TRBD1 (5 bases). Germline values: CDR1 GTSNPN, CDR2 SVGIG (reference sequence). The CDR3 is made up of 13 amino acids. The V gene lost 6 bases and the J gene lost 10 bases, with 21 bases spanning the gap. In DNA, the CDR3 is TGTGCCTGCATTGGGGGACTTTCTCTCCGAGCTTTCTTT. It encodes CACIGGLSLRAFF.

The chain couples TRBV7-9 to TRBJ2-7; 12 nucleotides align to TRBD1. The CDR3 totals 15 residues. Germline trimming cut 5 bases from V and 2 bases from J; bases unmatched to any gene: 4. Germline CDR1 reads SEHNR; CDR2 reads FQNEAQ (reference sequence). DNA for the CDR3: TGTGCCAGCAGCCAGGGGACAGGGGGCCCCTACGAGCAGTACTTC. This encodes CASSQGTGGPYEQYF.

V usage is TRBV5-1 and J usage is TRBJ2-5; 8 bases agree with TRBD1. CDR1 is SGHRS, CDR2 YFSETQ, per germline. The CDR3 consists of 13 residues. Trimming removed 5 bases from V and 4 bases from J; junction bases left unmatched: 4. In nucleotides, the CDR3 is TGCGCCAGCAGGAAAACAGGGGGAGAGACCCAGTACTTC. Protein product: CASRKTGGETQYF.

The chain couples TRBV10-2 to TRBJ2-3, with 8 bases aligning to TRBD2. The germline CDR1 and CDR2 sequences are WSHSY and SAAADI. Germline trimming cut 6 bases from V and 4 bases from J; bases unmatched to any gene: 15. CDR3 length equals 17 residues. CDR3 nucleotides: TGCGCCAGCAGAGACTGGTTAGCGGGAAGTCTCTCAGATACGCAGTATTTT. It yields the protein CASRDWLAGSLSDTQYF.

This chain uses TRBV30 with TRBJ2-3; 12 positions agree with TRBD2. Trimming cost V 2 bases and J 4 bases; bases outside gene matches: 4. The CDR3 sequence is 15 residues long. Germline V CDR1 and CDR2: GTSNPN, SVGIG (reference sequence). The CDR3 DNA sequence: TGTGCCTGGAGTCGACTAGCGGGAGATGCAGATACGCAGTATTTT. This gives the protein CAWSRLAGDADTQYF.

The chain carries TRBV5-8 and TRBJ1-2; D not resolved. This CDR3 has 12 residues. The V end was cut by 2 bases, the J end by 8 bases, with 10 bases between. Germline V gene data show CDR1 as SGHTS and CDR2 as YDEGEE. This CDR3 reads CASSFSSRGYTF. The CDR3 DNA sequence: TGTGCCAGCAGCTTTTCATCGAGAGGCTACACCTTC.

V usage is TRBV15 and J usage is TRBJ2-2; 7 bases are a match to TRBD2. Germline values: CDR1 LNHNV, CDR2 YYDKDF (reference sequence). The CDR3 consists of 15 residues. J was trimmed by 6 bases and V by 4 bases; bases with no gene match: 8. CDR3 residues: CATSIITGGAGELFF. CDR3 in DNA: TGTGCCACCAGCATCATTACTGGGGGGGCCGGGGAGCTGTTTTTT. Based on the CDR3 plus reference TRBV15 and TRBJ2-2, the full variable domain is DAMVIQNPRYQVTQFGKPVTLSCSQTLNHNVMYWYQQKSSQAPKLLFHYYDKDFNNEADTPDNFQSRRPNTSFCFLDIRSPGLGDTAMYLCATSIITGGAGELFFGEGSRLTVL.